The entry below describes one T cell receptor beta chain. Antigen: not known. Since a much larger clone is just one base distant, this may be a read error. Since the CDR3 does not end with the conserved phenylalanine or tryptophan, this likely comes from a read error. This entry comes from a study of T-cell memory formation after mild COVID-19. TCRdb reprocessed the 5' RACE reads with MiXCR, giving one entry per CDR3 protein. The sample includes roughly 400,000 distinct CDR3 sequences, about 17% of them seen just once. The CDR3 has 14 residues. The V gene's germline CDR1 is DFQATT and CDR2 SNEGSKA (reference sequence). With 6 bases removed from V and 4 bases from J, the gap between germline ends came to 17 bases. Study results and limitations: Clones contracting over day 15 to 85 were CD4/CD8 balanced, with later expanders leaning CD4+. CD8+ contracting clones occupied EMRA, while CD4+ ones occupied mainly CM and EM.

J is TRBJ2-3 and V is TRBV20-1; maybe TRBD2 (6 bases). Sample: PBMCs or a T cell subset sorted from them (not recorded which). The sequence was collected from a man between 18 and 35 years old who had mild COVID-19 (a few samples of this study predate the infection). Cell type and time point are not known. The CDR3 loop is CSAPLPAGPDTQYS. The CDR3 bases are TGCAGTGCCCCCCTACCGGCGGGGCCAGATACGCAGTATTCT.